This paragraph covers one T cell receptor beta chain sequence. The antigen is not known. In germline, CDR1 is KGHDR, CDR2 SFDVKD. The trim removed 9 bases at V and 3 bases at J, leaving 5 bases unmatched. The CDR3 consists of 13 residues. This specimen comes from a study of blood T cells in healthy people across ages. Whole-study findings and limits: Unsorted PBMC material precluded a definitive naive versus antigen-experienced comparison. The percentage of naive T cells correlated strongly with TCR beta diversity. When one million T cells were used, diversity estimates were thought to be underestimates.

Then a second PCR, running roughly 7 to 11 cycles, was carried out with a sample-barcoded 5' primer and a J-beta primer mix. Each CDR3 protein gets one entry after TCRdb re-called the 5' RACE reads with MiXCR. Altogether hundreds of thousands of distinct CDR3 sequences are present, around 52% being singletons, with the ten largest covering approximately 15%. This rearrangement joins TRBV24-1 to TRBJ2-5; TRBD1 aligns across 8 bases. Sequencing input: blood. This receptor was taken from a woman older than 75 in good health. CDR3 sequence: CATRDRFKETQYF. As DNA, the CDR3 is TGTGCCACCCGGGACAGGTTTAAAGAGACCCAGTACTTC.